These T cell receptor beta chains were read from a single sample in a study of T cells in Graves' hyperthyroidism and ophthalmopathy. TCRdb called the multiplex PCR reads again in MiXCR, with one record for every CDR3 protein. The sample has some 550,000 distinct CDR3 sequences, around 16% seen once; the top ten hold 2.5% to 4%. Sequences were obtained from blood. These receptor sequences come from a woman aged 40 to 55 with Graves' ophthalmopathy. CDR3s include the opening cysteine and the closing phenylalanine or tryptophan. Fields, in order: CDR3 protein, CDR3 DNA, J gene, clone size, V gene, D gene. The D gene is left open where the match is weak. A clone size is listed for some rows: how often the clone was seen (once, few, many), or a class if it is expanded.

CDR3 protein: CASSTGLLNTGELFF
CDR3 DNA: TGTGCCAGCAGTACGGGACTACTGAACACCGGGGAGCTGTTTTTT
J gene: TRBJ2-2
clone size: many
V gene: TRBV6-1
D gene: TRBD2

CDR3 protein: CASSDSAGHPYEQYF
CDR3 DNA: TGTGCCAGCAGTGATTCCGCGGGACACCCCTACGAGCAGTACTTC
J gene: TRBJ2-7
clone size: -
V gene: TRBV27
D gene: -

CDR3 protein: CASRSRAGGTDTQYF
CDR3 DNA: TGTGCCAGCAGATCGCGAGCGGGTGGCACAGATACGCAGTATTTT
J gene: TRBJ2-3
clone size: many
V gene: TRBV28
D gene: -

CDR3 protein: CASSLGWPSGKETQYF
CDR3 DNA: TGTGCCAGCAGCTTAGGTTGGCCTAGCGGGAAAGAGACCCAGTACTTC
J gene: TRBJ2-5
clone size: many
V gene: TRBV7-8
D gene: TRBD2

CDR3 protein: CASSQDLGMPSYEQYF
CDR3 DNA: TGCGCCAGCAGCCAAGATTTGGGGATGCCTTCCTACGAGCAGTACTTC
J gene: TRBJ2-7
clone size: -
V gene: TRBV4-1
D gene: -

CDR3 protein: CAISPAVDQPQHF
CDR3 DNA: TGTGCCATCAGTCCGGCGGTAGATCAGCCCCAGCATTTT
J gene: TRBJ1-5
clone size: few
V gene: TRBV10-3
D gene: -

CDR3 protein: CSVLRGVKPTDTQYF
CDR3 DNA: TGCAGCGTCCTCCGCGGAGTAAAGCCGACAGATACGCAGTATTTT
J gene: TRBJ2-3
clone size: many
V gene: TRBV29-1
D gene: -

CDR3 protein: CASSLEASGETQYF
CDR3 DNA: TGTGCCAGCAGCCTCGAGGCCTCAGGGGAGACCCAGTACTTC
J gene: TRBJ2-5
clone size: many
V gene: TRBV3-1
D gene: -

CDR3 protein: CASSTRQGYEQYF
CDR3 DNA: TGTGCCAGCAGCACACGACAGGGCTACGAGCAGTACTTC
J gene: TRBJ2-7
clone size: few
V gene: TRBV7-2
D gene: TRBD1

CDR3 protein: CSARDASPETQYF
CDR3 DNA: TGCAGTGCTAGGGACGCCTCGCCCGAGACCCAGTACTTC
J gene: TRBJ2-5
clone size: many
V gene: TRBV20-1
D gene: -

CDR3 protein: CASSFETGNTIYF
CDR3 DNA: TGTGCCAGCAGCTTTGAGACTGGAAACACCATATATTTT
J gene: TRBJ1-3
clone size: many
V gene: TRBV11-2
D gene: -

CDR3 protein: CASSQGGLAGVRGEQYF
CDR3 DNA: TGTGCCAGCAGCCAAGGGGGACTAGCGGGAGTCCGCGGCGAGCAGTACTTC
J gene: TRBJ2-7
clone size: -
V gene: TRBV3-1
D gene: TRBD2

CDR3 protein: CAISLATTAGELFF
CDR3 DNA: TGTGCCATCAGTTTGGCCACCACAGCCGGGGAGCTGTTTTTT
J gene: TRBJ2-2
clone size: many
V gene: TRBV10-3
D gene: -

CDR3 protein: CASSESGGRELFF
CDR3 DNA: TGTGCCAGCAGTGAAAGTGGGGGCCGGGAGCTGTTTTTT
J gene: TRBJ2-2
clone size: few
V gene: TRBV6-1
D gene: -

CDR3 protein: CASSTNRDRGLYEQFF
CDR3 DNA: TGTGCCAGCAGTACCAACCGGGACAGGGGGCTGTATGAGCAGTTCTTC
J gene: TRBJ2-1
clone size: -
V gene: TRBV27
D gene: TRBD1

CDR3 protein: CASSDRQGRSSGANVLTF
CDR3 DNA: TGTGCCAGTAGCGATAGACAAGGTCGCTCCTCTGGGGCCAACGTCCTGACTTTC
J gene: TRBJ2-6
clone size: once
V gene: TRBV19
D gene: -

CDR3 protein: CASIQGDRGRHEQYF
CDR3 DNA: TGTGCCAGCATCCAAGGGGACAGGGGGCGTCACGAGCAGTACTTC
J gene: TRBJ2-7
clone size: many
V gene: TRBV27
D gene: TRBD1

CDR3 protein: CASSYFGPSPNSPLHF
CDR3 DNA: TGTGCCAGCAGTTACTTTGGCCCATCCCCGAATTCACCCCTCCACTTT
J gene: TRBJ1-6
clone size: -
V gene: TRBV6-5
D gene: -

CDR3 protein: CATRDSGFNSPLHF
CDR3 DNA: TGTGCCACTCGGGACAGTGGCTTTAATTCACCCCTCCACTTT
J gene: TRBJ1-6
clone size: -
V gene: TRBV27
D gene: TRBD1

CDR3 protein: CASSHGSGTEAFF
CDR3 DNA: TGTGCCAGCAGCCACGGCAGTGGCACTGAAGCTTTCTTT
J gene: TRBJ1-1
clone size: few
V gene: TRBV28
D gene: -

CDR3 protein: CASSYRDSYQPQHF
CDR3 DNA: TGTGCCAGCAGTTACCGGGACAGCTATCAGCCCCAGCATTTT
J gene: TRBJ1-5
clone size: many
V gene: TRBV12-3/TRBV12-4
D gene: TRBD1

CDR3 protein: CATSGDTIAESSTDTQYF
CDR3 DNA: TGTGCCACCAGTGGGGATACTATAGCGGAGTCTAGCACAGATACGCAGTATTTT
J gene: TRBJ2-3
clone size: -
V gene: TRBV24-1
D gene: -

CDR3 protein: CASHGSATSTGELFF
CDR3 DNA: TGTGCCAGCCATGGTTCCGCTACGAGCACCGGGGAGCTGTTTTTT
J gene: TRBJ2-2
clone size: many
V gene: TRBV2
D gene: -

CDR3 protein: CASSTRTGNEKLFF
CDR3 DNA: TGTGCCAGCAGCACGCGGACGGGCAATGAAAAACTGTTTTTT
J gene: TRBJ1-4
clone size: many
V gene: TRBV3-1
D gene: -

CDR3 protein: CASRSNRGQGGTDTQYF
CDR3 DNA: TGTGCCAGCAGATCGAACCGGGGACAGGGGGGGACAGATACGCAGTATTTT
J gene: TRBJ2-3
clone size: many
V gene: TRBV6-1
D gene: TRBD1

CDR3 protein: CAWSATVSSLHF
CDR3 DNA: TGTGCCTGGAGTGCGACCGTTTCTTCCCTCCACTTT
J gene: TRBJ1-6
clone size: many
V gene: TRBV30
D gene: -

CDR3 protein: CASIPGGAASKNIQYF
CDR3 DNA: TGCGCCAGCATTCCGGGGGGGGCGGCTTCCAAAAACATTCAGTACTTC
J gene: TRBJ2-4
clone size: few
V gene: TRBV10-1
D gene: TRBD2

CDR3 protein: CASRRTGVTEAFF
CDR3 DNA: TGTGCCAGCAGGAGGACAGGGGTAACTGAAGCTTTCTTT
J gene: TRBJ1-1
clone size: many
V gene: TRBV2
D gene: TRBD1

CDR3 protein: CASSPEAGQGAGEQYF
CDR3 DNA: TGTGCCAGCAGCCCGGAGGCTGGACAGGGGGCCGGCGAGCAGTACTTC
J gene: TRBJ2-7
clone size: many
V gene: TRBV28
D gene: TRBD1

CDR3 protein: CSAEATGDGTDTQYF
CDR3 DNA: TGCAGCGCCGAAGCGACAGGGGATGGGACAGATACGCAGTATTTT
J gene: TRBJ2-3
clone size: few
V gene: TRBV29-1
D gene: TRBD1

CDR3 protein: CATSRDLTGGNSPLHF
CDR3 DNA: TGTGCCACCAGCAGAGATCTAACAGGAGGAAATTCACCCCTCCACTTT
J gene: TRBJ1-6
clone size: many
V gene: TRBV15
D gene: -

CDR3 protein: CASSPTGYPGYTF
CDR3 DNA: TGTGCCAGCAGCCCGACAGGGTACCCGGGCTACACCTTC
J gene: TRBJ1-2
clone size: -
V gene: TRBV6-1
D gene: TRBD1

CDR3 protein: CASSSTKAGGPEEETQYF
CDR3 DNA: TGTGCCAGCAGTTCAACCAAAGCGGGAGGGCCGGAAGAGGAGACCCAGTACTTC
J gene: TRBJ2-5
clone size: -
V gene: TRBV28
D gene: TRBD2

CDR3 protein: CASRPTGRNTEVFF
CDR3 DNA: TGTGCCAGCAGACCTACAGGGAGGAACACTGAAGTTTTCTTT
J gene: TRBJ1-1
clone size: -
V gene: TRBV27
D gene: -

CDR3 protein: CASSYSILAGANTGELFF
CDR3 DNA: TGTGCCAGCAGTTACTCGATTTTAGCGGGGGCGAACACCGGGGAGCTGTTTTTT
J gene: TRBJ2-2
clone size: -
V gene: TRBV6-5
D gene: TRBD2

CDR3 protein: CASSQLGRNNEKLFF
CDR3 DNA: TGCGCCAGCAGCCAACTAGGACGGAACAATGAAAAACTGTTTTTT
J gene: TRBJ1-4
clone size: many
V gene: TRBV4-1
D gene: -